This TCR beta chain was captured by sequencing in a study of T cells in Graves' hyperthyroidism and ophthalmopathy. CDR1 and CDR2 from the germline V gene are MGHDK and SYGVNS. V lost 7 bases and J lost 4, with 13 bases in between. The CDR3 has 14 amino acids. This clonotype showed up many times. Patients counted as stable if ophthalmopathy did not develop within 18 months. Amplification of TCR beta CDR3 regions used RNA as the template. The TCR CDR3 first-round RT-PCR relied on the HTBI primer set. TCRdb ran MiXCR on the multiplex PCR reads and lists one entry per CDR3 protein. The sample shows about 840,000 distinct CDR3 sequences, roughly 40% of them seen only once.

The chain couples TRBV25-1 to TRBJ2-2; possibly TRBD2 for D (5 bases). The sample was blood. This TCR came from a young man with Graves' hyperthyroidism. This CDR3 reads CASTSSGPTGELFF. In DNA, the CDR3 is TGTGCCAGCACCTCAAGCGGTCCCACCGGGGAGCTGTTTTTT.